These 24 T cell receptor beta chains were all obtained from the same sample, sequenced in a study of metastatic and nonmetastatic thyroid tumors. All patients were untreated before thyroid surgery. TCRdb re-called the PCR reads with MiXCR. The table shows about 52,000 clones, with approximately 15% occurring only once. Source material: blood. All receptors come from a female donor with papillary thyroid cancer or a benign thyroid nodule (not recorded which). Some clones in this sample may be carry-over from other donors' samples.

This clone was observed many times. The chain carries TRBV9 and TRBJ1-4, with D maybe TRBD1 (5 bases). The CDR3 has 15 amino acids. The germline V gene has CDR1 SGDLS and CDR2 YYNGEE. Trimming removed 4 bases at V and 5 bases at J, with 15 bases between. CDR3 coding DNA: TGTGCCAGCAGCTTATCGGGGGTTAAGAATGAAAAACTGTTTTTT. Amino acids: CASSLSGVKNEKLFF.

This clone was counted only a few times. Germline and junction disagree at one end, which may indicate a read error. The J gene is TRBJ2-7, the V gene TRBV19; TRBD2 matches at 9 bases. The CDR3 is 15 amino acids. The germline CDR1 and CDR2 sequences are LNHDA and SQIVND (reference sequence). CDR3 sequence: CDSKGRTSVPGEQYF. CDR3 in DNA: TGTGACAGTAAGGGTCGGACTAGCGTCCCGGGAGAGCAGTACTTC.

This clone was observed a handful of times. This sequence joins TRBV19 and TRBJ2-7; 8 bases agree with TRBD2. CDR1 is LNHDA, CDR2 SQIVND, per germline (reference sequence). After removal of 2 bases from V and 2 bases from J, the junction contained 2 bases not matched to a gene. This CDR3 comprises 14 residues. CDR3 sequence reads: CASSILAGPYEQYF. CDR3 coding DNA: TGTGCCAGTAGTATACTAGCGGGCCCCTACGAGCAGTACTTC.

At least ten counts were recorded for this clone. J is TRBJ1-3 and V is TRBV2; D is ambiguous. Germline values: CDR1 SNHLY, CDR2 FYNNEI. Trimming took 1 base from V and 1 from J, leaving 5 bases between them. CDR3 length equals 14 residues. The DNA for the CDR3 is TGTGCCAGCAGTGAAGTCGGGTCTGGAAACACCATATATTTT. Its protein is CASSEVGSGNTIYF.

The V gene is TRBV20-1, the J gene TRBJ1-1; D remains ambiguous. CDR1 DFQATT and CDR2 SNEGSKA come from the germline V gene (reference sequence). CDR3 length: 16 residues. V was pared by 3 bases and J by 4 bases, with 21 bases between. DNA for the CDR3: TGCAGTGCTAGGGATATAACAGTGTTTATGGTCACTGAAGCTTTCTTT. Translated: CSARDITVFMVTEAFF.

V gene TRBV27 combines with J gene TRBJ2-7; no firm D call. V was clipped by 1 base and J by 4 bases, with 11 bases between them. Germline V gene lookup returns CDR1 MNHEY and CDR2 SMNVEV (reference sequence). CDR3 length equals 14 residues. The CDR3 DNA reads TGTGCCAGCAGTTTATTTTTCAGGTATTACGAGCAGTACTTC. It translates to CASSLFFRYYEQYF.

This clone showed up many times. The V call is TRBV28, the J call TRBJ2-2, with a tentative D call TRBD2 (5 bases). The CDR3 length is 14 residues. Germline V gene data show CDR1 as MDHEN and CDR2 as SYDVKM. V lost 0 bases and J lost 6, with 8 bases in between. The CDR3 sequence is CASSLWGDSGELFF. The CDR3 DNA sequence: TGTGCCAGCAGTTTATGGGGAGATTCCGGGGAGCTGTTTTTT.

This clone has more than one count but fewer than ten. This may be a read error, as it is one base from a much larger clone. The chain combines TRBV29-1 with TRBJ2-3, with 8 nucleotides matching TRBD2. The CDR3 runs 12 residues. Per the germline V gene, CDR1 is SQVTM and CDR2 is ANQGSEA. The CDR3 sequence is CSVSSGLDKQYF. Written as DNA, the CDR3 is TGCAGCGTCTCTAGCGGGTTAGATAAGCAGTATTTT.

This clone was counted at least ten times. The genes are TRBV28 and TRBJ2-1; D might be TRBD1 or TRBD2, each matching 5 bases. In germline, CDR1 is MDHEN, CDR2 SYDVKM. Trimming removed 6 bases at V and 5 bases at J, with 23 bases between. The CDR3 runs to 17 residues. The CDR3 DNA follows: TGTGCCAGCAGCCAAGGGACCCTCTTAACCTACGACAATGAGCAGTTCTTC. It translates to CASSQGTLLTYDNEQFF.

The CDR3 DNA reads as TGCGCCAGCAGCCAACGCGAAATGAACACCGGGGAGCTGTTTTTT. This sequence encodes CASSQREMNTGELFF. The chain couples TRBV4-1 to TRBJ2-2; no clear D. This CDR3 region has 15 residues. The ends were cut back, 2 bases at V and 1 base at J, with 8 bases in the middle. Germline V CDR1 and CDR2: MGHRA, YSYEKL.

Comment on this clone: Its ends do not fully match the called genes, so a read error is possible. J is TRBJ1-1 and V is TRBV28; D ambiguous. In germline, CDR1 is MDHEN, CDR2 SYDVKM. The CDR3 runs 15 residues. The CDR3 DNA reads as TGTGCCAGCATTTTATCATCGGTAGGTGACACTGAAGCTTTCTTT. Amino acids: CASILSSVGDTEAFF.

In the case of this clone: One end of the junction does not line up with germline, which may come from a read error. The CDR3 nucleotides are TGTGCCAGCAGCTTATACGGGTACTCCTCCAATGAGCAGCTCTTC. Amino acid sequence: CASSLYGYSSNEQLF. J is TRBJ2-1 and V is TRBV11-2, with unresolved D. The CDR3 length is 15 residues. Per the germline V gene, CDR1 is SGHAT and CDR2 is FQNNGV.

In its sample, this clone was seen many times. The chain recombines TRBV4-1 with TRBJ1-1; 7 bases align to TRBD1. The CDR3 has 14 amino acids. The trim removed 3 bases at V and 4 bases at J, leaving 5 bases unmatched. The germline V gene has CDR1 MGHRA and CDR2 YSYEKL. The CDR3 region is CASSQFRDSTEAFF. CDR3 in DNA: TGCGCCAGCAGCCAGTTCCGGGACAGCACTGAAGCTTTCTTT.

This clone was picked up many times. The rearrangement links TRBV5-1 to TRBJ2-3, with D unclear. V lost 2 bases to trimming and J lost 2 bases, with 9 bases between them. CDR3 size: 14 residues. The germline V gene encodes CDR1 SGHRS and CDR2 YFSETQ. CDR3 loop: CASSLSDNTDTQYF. In nucleotides, the CDR3 is TGCGCCAGCAGCTTAAGCGATAACACAGATACGCAGTATTTT.

V is TRBV6-6 and J is TRBJ2-7, with D maybe TRBD1 (5 bases). V was cut by 1 base and J by 0 bases, with 13 bases left in between. This CDR3 is 16 amino acids long. CDR1 is MNHNY, CDR2 SVGAGI, per germline (reference sequence). CDR3 amino acids: CASSYYQGAISYEQYF. CDR3 DNA sequence: TGTGCCAGCAGTTACTACCAGGGTGCCATCTCCTACGAGCAGTACTTC.

As concerns this clone: Compared with germline, one end of the junction differs, possibly owing to a read error. The same CDR3 is also encoded by other DNA sequences in this sample. The V and J genes are TRBV24-1 and TRBJ2-2; D might be TRBD2 (6 bases). This CDR3 region has 16 residues. Germline values: CDR1 KGHDR, CDR2 SFDVKD. CDR3 sequence (DNA): TGTGCCACCAGTGATTCGCGTAGCGGTGGCACCGGTGAGCTGTTTTTT. As protein: CATSDSRSGGTGELFF.

This clone was seen many times. The chain uses TRBV4-1 and TRBJ2-5; D remains ambiguous. Trimming cost V 7 bases and J 5 bases, with 17 bases left between them. Germline V gene data show CDR1 as MGHRA and CDR2 as YSYEKL. The CDR3 extends over 14 amino acids. The CDR3 sequence is CASKERLVLETQYF. The DNA of the CDR3 is TGCGCCAGCAAGGAACGCTTAGTTCTGGAGACCCAGTACTTC.

In this sample, this clone is medium-sized. The chain has TRBV2 and TRBJ2-7, with D perhaps TRBD1 or TRBD2 (5 bases each). The V gene's germline CDR1 is SNHLY and CDR2 FYNNEI. The CDR3 length is 13 residues. The V and J ends lost 5 bases and 2 bases respectively, with 10 bases between them. CDR3 nucleotide sequence: TGTGCCAGCAGTACCGGGACCACCTACGAGCAGTACTTC. It is translated as CASSTGTTYEQYF. The full variable domain, with the rest looked up from reference TRBV2 and TRBJ2-7, is EPEVTQTPSHQVTQMGQEVILRCVPISNHLYFYWYRQILGQKVEFLVSFYNNEISEKSEIFDDQFSVERPDGSNFTLKIRSTKLEDSAMYFCASSTGTTYEQYFGPGTRLTVT.

This chain uses TRBV20-1 with TRBJ2-3; 7 bases are a match to TRBD1. CDR3 length: 14 residues. The junction had 5 bases not matched to a gene; V was cut back by 1 base and J by 4 bases. Germline values: CDR1 DFQATT, CDR2 SNEGSKA (reference sequence). CDR3 DNA: TGCAGTGCTAGAGCGGGACAGTGTCCAGATACGCAGTATTTT. This gives the protein CSARAGQCPDTQYF.

This clone occurred a few times. The chain links TRBV6-1 to TRBJ2-7; TRBD2 matches 10 bases. CDR3 length: 14 amino acids. Germline V gene lookup returns CDR1 MNHNS and CDR2 SASEGT. V dropped 2 bases and J dropped 3; count of bases not matched to a gene: 1. The CDR3 DNA reads TGTGCCAGCAGTGAACTAGCGGGAGTCTACGAGCAGTACGTC. Translating gives CASSELAGVYEQYV.

This clone has only a few counts. At one end, the junction sequence differs from germline, possibly due to a read error. CDR3 amino acids: CASEGDTDTRYF. CDR3 coding DNA: TGTGCCAGCGAAGGCGACACAGATACGCGGTATTTT. The chain has TRBV6-2 or TRBV6-3 and TRBJ2-3, with D unresolved. The CDR3 extends over 12 amino acids. Germline CDR1 MNHEY, CDR2 SVGEGT.

The CDR3 bases are TGTGCCAGCAGTTATGGGGCAGCCTATCAGCCCCAGCATTTT. This encodes CASSYGAAYQPQHF. The V and J genes are TRBV6-5 and TRBJ1-5, with D perhaps matching TRBD1 (5 bases). The germline gives CDR1 MNHEY, CDR2 SVGAGI. The CDR3 extends over 14 amino acids. Trimming took off 3 bases at V and 5 bases at J, with 11 bases between the two ends.

In this sample, this clone turned up many times. The chain carries TRBV5-1 and TRBJ2-7; the D gene is possibly TRBD1 (5 bases). The CDR3 covers 15 residues. V lost 2 bases and J lost 7, with 19 bases in between. CDR1 and CDR2 (germline): SGHRS, YFSETQ. This CDR3 reads CASSFYTGQPGEQYF. The CDR3 region has the DNA TGCGCCAGCAGCTTCTACACCGGACAACCTGGAGAGCAGTACTTC.

The chain is built from TRBV4-2 and TRBJ1-5; no clear D gene. The germline CDR1 and CDR2 sequences are LGHNA and YNFKEQ. V shed 0 bases and J shed 3 bases, with 9 bases lying between them. The CDR3 extends over 15 amino acids. DNA for the CDR3: TGTGCCAGCAGCCAAGATGGGCAAATCAATCAGCCCCAGCATTTT. Encoded protein: CASSQDGQINQPQHF.